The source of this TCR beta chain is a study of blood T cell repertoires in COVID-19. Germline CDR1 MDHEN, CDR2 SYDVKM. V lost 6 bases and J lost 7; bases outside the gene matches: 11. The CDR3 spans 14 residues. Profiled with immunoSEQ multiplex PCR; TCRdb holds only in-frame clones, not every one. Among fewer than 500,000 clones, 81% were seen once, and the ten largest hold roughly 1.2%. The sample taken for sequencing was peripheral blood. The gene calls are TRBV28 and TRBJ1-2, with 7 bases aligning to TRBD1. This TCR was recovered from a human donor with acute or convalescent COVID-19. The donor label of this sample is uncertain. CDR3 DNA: TGTGCCAGCAGCTCCAGACCTACAGGGGTTGGCTACACCTTC. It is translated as CASSSRPTGVGYTF.